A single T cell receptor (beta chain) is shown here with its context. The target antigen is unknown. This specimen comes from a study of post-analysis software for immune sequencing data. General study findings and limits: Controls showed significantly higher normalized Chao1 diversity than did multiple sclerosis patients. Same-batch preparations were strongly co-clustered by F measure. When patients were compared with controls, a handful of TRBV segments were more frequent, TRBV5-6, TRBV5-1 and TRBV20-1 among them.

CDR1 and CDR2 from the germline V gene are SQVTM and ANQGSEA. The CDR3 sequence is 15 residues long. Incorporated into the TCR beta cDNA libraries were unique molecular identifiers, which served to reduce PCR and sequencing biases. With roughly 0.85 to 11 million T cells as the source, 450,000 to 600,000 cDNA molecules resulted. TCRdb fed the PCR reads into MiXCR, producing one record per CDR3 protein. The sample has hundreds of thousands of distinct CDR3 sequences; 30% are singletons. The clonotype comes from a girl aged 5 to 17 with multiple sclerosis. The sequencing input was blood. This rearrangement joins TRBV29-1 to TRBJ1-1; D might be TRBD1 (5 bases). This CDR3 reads CIALRNWGKLAEAFF. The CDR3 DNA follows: TGCATAGCGTTGAGGAATTGGGGCAAACTGGCTGAAGCTTTCTTT.